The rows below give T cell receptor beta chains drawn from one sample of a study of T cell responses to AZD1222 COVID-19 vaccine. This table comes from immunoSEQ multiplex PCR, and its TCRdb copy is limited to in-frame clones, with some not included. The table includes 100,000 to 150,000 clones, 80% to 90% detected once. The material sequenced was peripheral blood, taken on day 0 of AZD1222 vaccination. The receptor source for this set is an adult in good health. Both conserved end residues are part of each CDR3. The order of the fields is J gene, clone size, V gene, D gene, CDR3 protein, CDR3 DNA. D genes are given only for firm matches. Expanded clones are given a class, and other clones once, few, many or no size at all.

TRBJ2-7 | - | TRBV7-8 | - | CASSLGLMDSYEQYF | TGTGCCAGCAGCTTAGGTCTTATGGACAGCTACGAGCAGTACTTC
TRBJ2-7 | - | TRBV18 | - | CASSRQPTGHEQYF | TGTGCCAGCTCACGCCAACCAACCGGCCACGAGCAGTACTTC
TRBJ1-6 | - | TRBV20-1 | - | CSGGSPLHF | TGCAGTGGAGGCTCACCCCTCCACTTT
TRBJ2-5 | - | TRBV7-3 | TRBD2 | CASSALAGGPQETQYF | TGTGCCAGCAGCGCCCTAGCGGGGGGACCTCAAGAGACCCAGTACTTC
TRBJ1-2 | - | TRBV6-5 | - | CASNSGGNYDGYTF | TGTGCCAGCAATTCGGGGGGAAATTATGATGGCTACACCTTC
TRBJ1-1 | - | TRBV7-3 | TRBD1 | CASSVYRGETEAFF | TGTGCCAGCAGCGTATACAGGGGGGAAACTGAAGCTTTCTTT
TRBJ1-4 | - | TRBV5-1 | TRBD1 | CASSLEGGQGEKLFF | TGCGCCAGCAGCTTGGAAGGGGGCCAAGGAGAAAAACTGTTTTTT
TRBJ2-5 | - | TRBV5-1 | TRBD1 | CASSRSGGAETQYF | TGCGCCAGCAGTCGATCAGGGGGCGCAGAGACCCAGTACTTC
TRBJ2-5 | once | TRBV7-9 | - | CASSLDTNRGTQYF | TGTGCCAGCAGCCTCGATACCAATCGGGGGACCCAGTACTTC
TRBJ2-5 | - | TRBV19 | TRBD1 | CASSIGGTEETQYF | TGTGCCAGTAGTATCGGTGGGACAGAAGAGACCCAGTACTTC
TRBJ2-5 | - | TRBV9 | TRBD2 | CASSVARIAGGGETQYF | TGTGCCAGCAGCGTAGCTCGTATCGCGGGGGGAGGAGAGACCCAGTACTTC
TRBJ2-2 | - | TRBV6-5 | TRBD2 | CASKAGGRTGELFF | TGTGCCAGCAAGGCGGGAGGGCGCACCGGGGAGCTGTTTTTT
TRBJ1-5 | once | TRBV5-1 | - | CASSLGTDLSRNQPQHF | TGCGCCAGCAGCTTGGGGACAGACTTAAGTAGGAATCAGCCCCAGCATTTT
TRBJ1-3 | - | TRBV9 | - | CASSAGRSSGNTIYF | TGTGCCAGCAGCGCTGGACGGTCCTCTGGAAACACCATATATTTT
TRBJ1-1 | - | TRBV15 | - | CATSRALEAFF | TGTGCCACCAGCAGAGCTTTGGAGGCTTTCTTT
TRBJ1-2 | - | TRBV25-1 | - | CASSEHGNSYGYTF | TGTGCCAGCAGTGAACATGGCAATAGCTATGGCTACACCTTC
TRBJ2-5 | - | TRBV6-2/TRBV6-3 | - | CASSYRGETQYF | TGTGCCAGCAGTTACAGGGGTGAGACCCAGTACTTC
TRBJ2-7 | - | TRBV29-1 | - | CSAHRDNSYEQYF | TGCAGCGCCCACCGGGACAACTCCTACGAGCAGTACTTC
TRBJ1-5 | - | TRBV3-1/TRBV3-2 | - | CASSQGLGVQPQHF | TGTGCCAGCAGCCAAGGTTTAGGGGTCCAGCCCCAGCATTTT
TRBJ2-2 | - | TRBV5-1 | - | CASSLPTGPTGELFF | TGCGCCAGCAGCTTGCCCACCGGGCCCACCGGGGAGCTGTTTTTT
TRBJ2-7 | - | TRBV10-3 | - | CAISGLRETGGQFLYEQYF | TGTGCCATCAGTGGATTAAGGGAAACAGGAGGGCAATTTCTCTACGAGCAGTACTTC
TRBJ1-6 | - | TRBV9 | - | CASSVEDNSPLHF | TGTGCCAGCAGCGTAGAGGATAATTCACCCCTCCACTTT
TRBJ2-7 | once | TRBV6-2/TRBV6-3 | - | CASSQYYEQYF | TGTGCCAGCAGCCAATATTACGAGCAGTACTTC
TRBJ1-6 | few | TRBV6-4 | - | CASSRGGSRSPLHF | TGTGCCAGCAGTCGGGGAGGTAGTAGATCACCCCTCCACTTT
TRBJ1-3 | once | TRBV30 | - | CAWSPEKPGNTIYF | TGTGCCTGGAGTCCCGAGAAACCTGGAAACACCATATATTTT
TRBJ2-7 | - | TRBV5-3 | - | CARTRKQYF | TGTGCCAGAACCCGCAAGCAGTACTTC
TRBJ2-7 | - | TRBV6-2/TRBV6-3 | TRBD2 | CASSYSVVAGEYRRYEQYF | TGTGCCAGCAGTTACTCGGTGGTAGCGGGAGAGTACCGTCGGTACGAGCAGTACTTC
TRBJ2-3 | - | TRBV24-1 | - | CATSGGGPQGTQYF | TGTGCCACCAGTGGAGGCGGGCCCCAGGGTACGCAGTATTTT
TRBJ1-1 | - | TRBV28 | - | CASIPGGGTEAFF | TGTGCCAGCATCCCCGGGGGAGGCACTGAAGCTTTCTTT
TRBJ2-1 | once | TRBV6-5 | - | CASTEGHERDEQFF | TGTGCCAGCACCGAGGGACATGAGAGGGATGAGCAGTTCTTC
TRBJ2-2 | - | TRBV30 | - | CAWSVQNTGELFF | TGTGCCTGGAGTGTACAGAACACCGGGGAGCTGTTTTTT
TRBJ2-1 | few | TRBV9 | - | CASSYTGVSYNEQFF | TGTGCCAGCAGTTATACGGGAGTCTCCTACAATGAGCAGTTCTTC
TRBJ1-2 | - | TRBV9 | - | CASSLRQEANYGYTF | TGTGCCAGCAGCTTGCGACAGGAAGCTAACTATGGCTACACCTTC
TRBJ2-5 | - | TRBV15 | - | CATSEHYGARETQYF | TGTGCCACCAGCGAACATTACGGGGCCCGGGAGACCCAGTACTTC
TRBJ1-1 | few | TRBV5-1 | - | CASSRTLRDTLNTEAFF | TGCGCCAGCAGCAGAACACTCCGGGACACCTTGAACACTGAAGCTTTCTTT
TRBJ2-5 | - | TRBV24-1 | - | CATSVPGQETQYF | TGTGCCACCAGTGTACCAGGTCAAGAGACCCAGTACTTC
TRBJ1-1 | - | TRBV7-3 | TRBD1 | CASSSRDRATEAFF | TGTGCCAGCAGCTCCCGGGACAGGGCCACTGAAGCTTTCTTT